This record covers a single TCR beta chain. In the PCR, 60 Vbeta and 13 Jbeta primers were used. Here immunoSEQ multiplex PCR was the method, and the copy in TCRdb shows in-frame clones only, minus some. The sample records roughly 45,000 clones, 63% being singletons. The sample is drawn from a study of cytomegalovirus exposure and HLA in healthy donors. The CDR3 is 15 amino acids. Germline V CDR1 and CDR2: SGHVS, FNYEAQ. With V trimmed by 1 base and J by 6 bases, 9 bases remained unmatched. This receptor was taken from a man aged 60-69 years in good health and CMV-seropositive. Specimen: PBMCs. The chain couples TRBV7-6 to TRBJ2-7; TRBD2 aligns across 7 bases. The CDR3 reads CASSLVAGVLSEQYF. The DNA of the CDR3 is TGTGCCAGCAGCTTAGTTGCGGGAGTCTTATCCGAGCAGTACTTC.